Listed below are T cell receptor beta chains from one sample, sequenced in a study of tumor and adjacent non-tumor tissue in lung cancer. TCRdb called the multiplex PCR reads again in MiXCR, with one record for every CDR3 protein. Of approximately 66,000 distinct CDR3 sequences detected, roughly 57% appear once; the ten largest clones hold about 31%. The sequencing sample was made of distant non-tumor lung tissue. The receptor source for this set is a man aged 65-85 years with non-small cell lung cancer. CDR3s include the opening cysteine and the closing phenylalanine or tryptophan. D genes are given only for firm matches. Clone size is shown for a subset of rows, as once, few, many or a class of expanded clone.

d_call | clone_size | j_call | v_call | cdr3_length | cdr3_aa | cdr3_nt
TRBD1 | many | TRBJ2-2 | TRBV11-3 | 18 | CASSSNFRQGAHTGELFF | TGTGCCAGCAGCTCCAACTTCAGACAGGGGGCACACACCGGGGAGCTGTTTTTT
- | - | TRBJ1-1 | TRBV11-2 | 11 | CASSLIPGAFF | TGTGCCAGCAGTCTTATACCAGGAGCTTTCTTT
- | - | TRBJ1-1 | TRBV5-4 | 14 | CASSIWNRNTDAFF | TGTGCCAGCAGCATCTGGAACAGGAACACTGATGCTTTCTTT
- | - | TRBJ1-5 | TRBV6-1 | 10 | CATGSQPQHF | TGTGCCACGGGGAGTCAGCCCCAGCATTTT
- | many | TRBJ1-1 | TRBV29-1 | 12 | CSVRALNTEAFF | TGCAGCGTTAGAGCCCTGAACACTGAAGCTTTCTTT
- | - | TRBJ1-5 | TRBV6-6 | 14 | CASSSVEGNQPQHF | TGTGCCAGCAGTTCGGTGGAAGGCAATCAGCCCCAGCATTTT
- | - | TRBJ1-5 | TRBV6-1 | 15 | CVSSVTLYSNQPQHF | TGTGTTAGCAGTGTGACGCTTTATAGCAATCAGCCCCAGCATTTT
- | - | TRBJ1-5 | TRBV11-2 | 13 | CARSFSQNQPQHF | TGTGCCCGCAGCTTTAGCCAAAATCAGCCCCAGCACTTT
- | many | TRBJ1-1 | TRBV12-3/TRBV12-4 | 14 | CASSLWGRGTEAFF | TGTGCCAGCAGTTTATGGGGGCGGGGCACTGAAGCTTTCTTT
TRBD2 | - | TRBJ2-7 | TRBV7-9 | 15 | CASSQGLAGTHEQYF | TGTGCCAGTAGCCAGGGACTAGCGGGGACCCACGAGCAGTACTTC
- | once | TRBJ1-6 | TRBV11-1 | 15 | CASSTDIRGCSPLHF | TGTGCCAGCAGCACGGACATTCGGGGGTGTTCACCCCTCCACTTT